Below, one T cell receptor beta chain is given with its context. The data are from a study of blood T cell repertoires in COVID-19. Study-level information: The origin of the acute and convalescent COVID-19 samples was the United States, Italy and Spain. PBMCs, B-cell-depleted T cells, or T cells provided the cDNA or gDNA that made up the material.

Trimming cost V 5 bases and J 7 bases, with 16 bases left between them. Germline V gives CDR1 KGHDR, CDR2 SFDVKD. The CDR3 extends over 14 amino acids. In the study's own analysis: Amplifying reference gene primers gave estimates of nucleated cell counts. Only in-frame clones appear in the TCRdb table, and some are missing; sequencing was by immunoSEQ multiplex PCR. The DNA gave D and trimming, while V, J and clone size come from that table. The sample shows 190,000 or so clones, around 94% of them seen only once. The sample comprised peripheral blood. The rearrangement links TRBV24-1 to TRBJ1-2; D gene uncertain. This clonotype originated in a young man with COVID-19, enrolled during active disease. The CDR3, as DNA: TGTGCCACCAGTGCCACGCACACGGGAAGTGGCTACACCTTC. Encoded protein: CATSATHTGSGYTF.